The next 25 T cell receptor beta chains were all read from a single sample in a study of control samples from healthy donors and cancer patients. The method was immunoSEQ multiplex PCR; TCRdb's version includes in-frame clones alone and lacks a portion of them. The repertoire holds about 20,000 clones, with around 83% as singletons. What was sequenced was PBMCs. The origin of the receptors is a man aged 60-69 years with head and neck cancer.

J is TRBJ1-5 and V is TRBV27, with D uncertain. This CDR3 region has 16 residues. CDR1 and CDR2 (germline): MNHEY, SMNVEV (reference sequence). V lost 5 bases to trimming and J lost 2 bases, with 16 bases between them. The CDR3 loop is CASSTWEGLGNQPQHF. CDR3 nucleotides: TGTGCCAGCAGTACATGGGAGGGTTTGGGCAATCAGCCCCAGCATTTT.

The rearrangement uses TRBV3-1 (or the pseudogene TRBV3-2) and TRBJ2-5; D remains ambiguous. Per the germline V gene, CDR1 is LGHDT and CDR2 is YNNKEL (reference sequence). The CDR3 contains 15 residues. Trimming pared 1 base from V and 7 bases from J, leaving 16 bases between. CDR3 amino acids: CASSQGDPTRGTQYF. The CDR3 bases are TGTGCCAGCAGCCAAGGAGATCCGACCAGAGGGACCCAGTACTTC.

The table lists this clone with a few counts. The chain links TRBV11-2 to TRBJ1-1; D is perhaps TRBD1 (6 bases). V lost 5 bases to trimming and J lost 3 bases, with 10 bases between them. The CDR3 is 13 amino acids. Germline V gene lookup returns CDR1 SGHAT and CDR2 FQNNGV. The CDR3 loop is CASSPTGYTEAFF. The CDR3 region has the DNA TGTGCCAGCAGCCCGACAGGTTACACTGAAGCTTTCTTT.

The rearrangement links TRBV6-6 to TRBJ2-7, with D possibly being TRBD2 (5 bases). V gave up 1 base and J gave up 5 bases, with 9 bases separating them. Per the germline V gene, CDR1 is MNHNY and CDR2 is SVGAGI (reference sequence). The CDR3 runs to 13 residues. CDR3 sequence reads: CASSYFVGDEQYF. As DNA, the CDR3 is TGTGCCAGCAGTTACTTTGTCGGGGACGAGCAGTACTTC.

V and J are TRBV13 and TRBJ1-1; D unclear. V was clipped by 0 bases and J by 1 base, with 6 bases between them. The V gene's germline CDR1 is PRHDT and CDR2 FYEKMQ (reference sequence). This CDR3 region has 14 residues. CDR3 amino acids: CASSLGGPNTEAFF. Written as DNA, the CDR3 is TGTGCCAGCAGCTTAGGCGGCCCGAACACTGAAGCTTTCTTT.

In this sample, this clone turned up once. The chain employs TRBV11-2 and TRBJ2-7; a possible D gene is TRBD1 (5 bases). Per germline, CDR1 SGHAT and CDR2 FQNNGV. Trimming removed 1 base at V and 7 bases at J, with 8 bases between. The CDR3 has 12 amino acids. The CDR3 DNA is TGTGCCAGCAGCTTAGTTAGGGGTGAGCAGTACTTC. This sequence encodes CASSLVRGEQYF. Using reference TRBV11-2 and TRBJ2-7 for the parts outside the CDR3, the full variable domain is EAGVAQSPRYKIIEKRQSVAFWCNPISGHATLYWYQQILGQGPKLLIQFQNNGVVDDSQLPKDRFSAERLKGVDSTLKIQPAKLEDSAVYLCASSLVRGEQYFGPGTRLTVT.

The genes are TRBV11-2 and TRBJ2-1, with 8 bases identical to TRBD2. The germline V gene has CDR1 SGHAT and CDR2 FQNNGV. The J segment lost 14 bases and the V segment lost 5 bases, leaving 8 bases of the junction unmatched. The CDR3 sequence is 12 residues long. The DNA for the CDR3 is TGTGCCAGCAGCCTTAGAGAGCGGGAGAAGTTCTTC. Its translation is CASSLREREKFF.

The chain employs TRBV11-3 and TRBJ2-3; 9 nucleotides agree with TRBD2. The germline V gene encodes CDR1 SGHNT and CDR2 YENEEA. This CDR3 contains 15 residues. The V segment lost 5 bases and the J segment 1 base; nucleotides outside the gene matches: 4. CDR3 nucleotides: TGTGCCAGCAGCCGGCGACTAGCGGGCACAGATACGCAGTATTTT. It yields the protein CASSRRLAGTDTQYF.

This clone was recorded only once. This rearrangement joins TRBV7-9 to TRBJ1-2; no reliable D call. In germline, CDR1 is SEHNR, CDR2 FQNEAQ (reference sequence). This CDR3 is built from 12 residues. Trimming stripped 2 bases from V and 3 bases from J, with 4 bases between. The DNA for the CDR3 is TGTGCCAGCAGCTTAAATGACTATGGCTACACCTTC. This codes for CASSLNDYGYTF.

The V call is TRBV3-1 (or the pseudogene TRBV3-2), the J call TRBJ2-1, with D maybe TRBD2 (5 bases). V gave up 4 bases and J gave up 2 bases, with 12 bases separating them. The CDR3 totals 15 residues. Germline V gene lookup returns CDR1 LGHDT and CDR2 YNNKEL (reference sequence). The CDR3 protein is CASSPTKTAYNEQFF. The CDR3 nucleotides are TGTGCCAGCAGCCCGACTAAAACTGCCTACAATGAGCAGTTCTTC.

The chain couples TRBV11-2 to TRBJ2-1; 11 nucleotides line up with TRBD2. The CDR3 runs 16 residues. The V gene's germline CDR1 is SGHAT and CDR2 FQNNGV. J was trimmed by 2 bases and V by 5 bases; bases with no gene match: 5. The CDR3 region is CASSRLAGITYNEQFF. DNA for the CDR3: TGTGCCAGCAGCCGACTAGCGGGGATAACCTACAATGAGCAGTTCTTC.

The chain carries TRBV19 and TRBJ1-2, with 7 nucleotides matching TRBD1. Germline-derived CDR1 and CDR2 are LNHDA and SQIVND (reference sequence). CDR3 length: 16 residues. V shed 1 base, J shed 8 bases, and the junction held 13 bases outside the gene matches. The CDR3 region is CASSIGRQGFGWGYTF. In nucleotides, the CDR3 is TGTGCCAGTAGTATAGGGAGACAGGGCTTCGGGTGGGGCTACACCTTC.

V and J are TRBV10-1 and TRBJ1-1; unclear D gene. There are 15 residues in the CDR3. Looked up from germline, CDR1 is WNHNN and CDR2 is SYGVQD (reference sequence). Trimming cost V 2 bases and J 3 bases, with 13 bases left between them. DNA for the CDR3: TGCGCCAGCAGTGAGGACATTGATACTTACACTGAAGCTTTCTTT. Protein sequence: CASSEDIDTYTEAFF.

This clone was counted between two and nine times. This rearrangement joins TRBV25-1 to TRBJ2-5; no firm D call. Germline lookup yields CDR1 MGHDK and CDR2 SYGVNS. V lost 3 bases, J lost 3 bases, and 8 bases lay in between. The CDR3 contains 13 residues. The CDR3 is CASSDSPKETQYF. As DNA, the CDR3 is TGTGCCAGCAGTGACTCCCCAAAAGAGACCCAGTACTTC.

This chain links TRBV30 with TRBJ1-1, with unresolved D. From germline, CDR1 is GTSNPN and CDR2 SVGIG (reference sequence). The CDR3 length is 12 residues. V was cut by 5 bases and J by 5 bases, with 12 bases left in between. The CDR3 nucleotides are TGTGCCTGGGAGGATGGTTATACTGAAGCTTTCTTT. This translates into CAWEDGYTEAFF.

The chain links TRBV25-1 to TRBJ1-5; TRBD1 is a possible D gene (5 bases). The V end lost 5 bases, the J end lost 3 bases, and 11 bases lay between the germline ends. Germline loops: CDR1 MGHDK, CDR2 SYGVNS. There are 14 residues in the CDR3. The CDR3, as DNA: TGTGCCAGCAGTCATCGGGGCTCCAATCAGCCCCAGCATTTT. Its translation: CASSHRGSNQPQHF.

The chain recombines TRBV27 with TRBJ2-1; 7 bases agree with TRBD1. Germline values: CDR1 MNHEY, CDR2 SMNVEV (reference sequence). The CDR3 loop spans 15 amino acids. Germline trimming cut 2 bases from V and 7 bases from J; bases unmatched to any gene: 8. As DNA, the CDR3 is TGTGCCAGCAGTTTAATGGCAGGGGGTCGGAATGAGCAGTTCTTC. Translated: CASSLMAGGRNEQFF.

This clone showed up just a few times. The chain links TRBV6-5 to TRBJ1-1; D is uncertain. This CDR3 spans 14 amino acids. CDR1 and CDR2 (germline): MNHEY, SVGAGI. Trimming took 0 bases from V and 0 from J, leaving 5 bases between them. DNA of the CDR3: TGTGCCAGCAGTTACTCTGTCGTGAACACTGAAGCTTTCTTT. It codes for CASSYSVVNTEAFF.

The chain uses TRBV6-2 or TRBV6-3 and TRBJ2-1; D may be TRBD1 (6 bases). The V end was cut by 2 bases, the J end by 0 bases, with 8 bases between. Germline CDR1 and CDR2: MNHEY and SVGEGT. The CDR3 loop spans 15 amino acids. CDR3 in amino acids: CASSYRGSSYNEQFF. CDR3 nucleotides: TGTGCCAGCAGTTACAGGGGGAGCTCCTACAATGAGCAGTTCTTC.

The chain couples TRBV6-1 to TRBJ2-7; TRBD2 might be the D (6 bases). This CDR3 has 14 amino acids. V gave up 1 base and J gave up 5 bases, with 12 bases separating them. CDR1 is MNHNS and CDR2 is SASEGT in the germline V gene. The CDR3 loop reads CASSEVRGGDEQYF. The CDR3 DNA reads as TGTGCCAGCAGTGAAGTGCGGGGTGGGGACGAGCAGTACTTC.

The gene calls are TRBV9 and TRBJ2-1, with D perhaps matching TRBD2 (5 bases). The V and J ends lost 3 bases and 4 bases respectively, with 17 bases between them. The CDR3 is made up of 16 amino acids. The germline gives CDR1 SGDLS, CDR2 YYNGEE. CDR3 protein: CASSGESPRGYNEQFF. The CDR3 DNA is TGTGCCAGCAGCGGAGAGTCTCCCCGGGGATACAATGAGCAGTTCTTC.

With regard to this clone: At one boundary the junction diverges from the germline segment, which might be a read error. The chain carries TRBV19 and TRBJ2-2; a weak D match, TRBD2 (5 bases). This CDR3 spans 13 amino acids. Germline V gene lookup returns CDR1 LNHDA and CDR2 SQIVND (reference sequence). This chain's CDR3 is CASTQSNTGKLFF. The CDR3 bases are TGTGCCAGCACTCAATCGAACACCGGGAAGCTGTTTTTT.

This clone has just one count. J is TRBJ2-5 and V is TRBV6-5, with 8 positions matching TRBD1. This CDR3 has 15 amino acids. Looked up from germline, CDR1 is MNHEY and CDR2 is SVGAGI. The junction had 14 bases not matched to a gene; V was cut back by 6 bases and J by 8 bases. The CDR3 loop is CASSPTGVQGETQYF. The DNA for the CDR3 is TGTGCCAGCAGCCCGACAGGGGTCCAAGGGGAAACCCAGTACTTC.

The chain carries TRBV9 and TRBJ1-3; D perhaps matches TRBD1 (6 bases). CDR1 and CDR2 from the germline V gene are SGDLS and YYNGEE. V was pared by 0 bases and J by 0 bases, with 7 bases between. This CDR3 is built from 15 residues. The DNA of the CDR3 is TGTGCCAGCAGCGTAGGACAGGACTCTGGAAACACCATATATTTT. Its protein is CASSVGQDSGNTIYF.

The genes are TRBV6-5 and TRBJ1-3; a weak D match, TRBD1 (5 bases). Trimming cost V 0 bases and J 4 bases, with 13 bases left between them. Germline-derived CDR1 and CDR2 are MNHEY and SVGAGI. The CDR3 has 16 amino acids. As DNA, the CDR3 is TGTGCCAGCAGTTACTCGAAAGGGGCCTTGGGAAACACCATATATTTT. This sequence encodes CASSYSKGALGNTIYF.